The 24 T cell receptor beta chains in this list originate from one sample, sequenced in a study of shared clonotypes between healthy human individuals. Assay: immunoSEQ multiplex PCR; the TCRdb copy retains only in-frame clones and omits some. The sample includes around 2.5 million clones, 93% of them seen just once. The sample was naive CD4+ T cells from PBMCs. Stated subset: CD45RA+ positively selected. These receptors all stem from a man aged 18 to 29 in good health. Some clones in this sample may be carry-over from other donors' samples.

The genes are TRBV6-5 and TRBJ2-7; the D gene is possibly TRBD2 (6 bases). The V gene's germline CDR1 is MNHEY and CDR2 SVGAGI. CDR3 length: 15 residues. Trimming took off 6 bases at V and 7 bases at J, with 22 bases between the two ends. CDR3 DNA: TGTGCCAGCAGACCTGGGGACTCCCCTCCTAGGGAGCAGTACTTC. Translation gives CASRPGDSPPREQYF.

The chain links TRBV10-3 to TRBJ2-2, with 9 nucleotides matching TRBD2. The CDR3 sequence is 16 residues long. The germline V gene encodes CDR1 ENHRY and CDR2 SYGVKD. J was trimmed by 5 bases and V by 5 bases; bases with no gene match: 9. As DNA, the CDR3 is TGTGCCATCAGTTTCCTTAGCGGGAGCTTGACCGGGGAGCTGTTTTTT. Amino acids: CAISFLSGSLTGELFF.

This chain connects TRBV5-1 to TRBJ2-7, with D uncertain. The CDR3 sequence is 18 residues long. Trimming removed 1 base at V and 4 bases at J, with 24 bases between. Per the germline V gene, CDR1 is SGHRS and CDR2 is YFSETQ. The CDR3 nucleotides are TGCGCCAGCAGCTTGCGACCCATCACGGCCCCCACCACATACGAGCAGTACTTC. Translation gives CASSLRPITAPTTYEQYF.

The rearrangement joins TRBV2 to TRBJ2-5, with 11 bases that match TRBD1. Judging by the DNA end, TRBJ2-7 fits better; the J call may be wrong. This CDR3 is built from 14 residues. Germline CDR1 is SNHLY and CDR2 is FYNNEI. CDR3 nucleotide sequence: TGTGCCAGCAGTGGGGGACAGGGGGCCTACGAGCAGTACTTC. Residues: CASSGGQGAYEQYF.

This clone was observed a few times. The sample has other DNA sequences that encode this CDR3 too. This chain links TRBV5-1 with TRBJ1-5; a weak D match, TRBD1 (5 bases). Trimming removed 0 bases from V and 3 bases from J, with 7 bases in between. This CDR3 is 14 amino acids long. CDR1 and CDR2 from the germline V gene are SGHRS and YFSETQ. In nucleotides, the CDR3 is TGCGCCAGCAGCTTGGGGGACCCCAATCAGCCCCAGCATTTT. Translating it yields CASSLGDPNQPQHF. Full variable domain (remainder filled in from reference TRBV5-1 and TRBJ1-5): KAGVTQTPRYLIKTRGQQVTLSCSPISGHRSVSWYQQTPGQGLQFLFEYFSETQRNKGNFPGRFSGRQFSNSRSEMNVSTLELGDSALYLCASSLGDPNQPQHFGDGTRLSIL.

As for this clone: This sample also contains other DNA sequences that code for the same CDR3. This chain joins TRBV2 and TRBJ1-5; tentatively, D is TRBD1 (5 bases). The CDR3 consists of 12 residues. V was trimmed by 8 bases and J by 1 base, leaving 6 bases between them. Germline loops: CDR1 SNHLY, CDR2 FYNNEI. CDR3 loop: CASGDSNQPQHF. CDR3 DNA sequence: TGTGCCAGCGGGGACAGCAATCAGCCCCAGCATTTT. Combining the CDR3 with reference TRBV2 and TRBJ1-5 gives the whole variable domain EPEVTQTPSHQVTQMGQEVILRCVPISNHLYFYWYRQILGQKVEFLVSFYNNEISEKSEIFDDQFSVERPDGSNFTLKIRSTKLEDSAMYFCASGDSNQPQHFGDGTRLSIL.

The CDR3 sequence is CASSYLAGGPAGELFF. DNA for the CDR3: TGCGCCAGCAGCTACCTAGCGGGAGGGCCGGCCGGGGAGCTGTTTTTT. The V call is TRBV5-1, the J call TRBJ2-2; the match to TRBD2 covers 12 bases. CDR1 is SGHRS, CDR2 YFSETQ, per germline. V lost 3 bases and J lost 6; bases outside the gene matches: 6. The CDR3 is 16 amino acids.

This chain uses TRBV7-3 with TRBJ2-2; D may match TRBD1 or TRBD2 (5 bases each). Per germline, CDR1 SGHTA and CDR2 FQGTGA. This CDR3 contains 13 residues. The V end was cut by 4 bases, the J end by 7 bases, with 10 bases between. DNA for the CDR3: TGTGCCAGCAGCTGGAGGCAGGGCGGGGAGCTGTTTTTT. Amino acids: CASSWRQGGELFF.

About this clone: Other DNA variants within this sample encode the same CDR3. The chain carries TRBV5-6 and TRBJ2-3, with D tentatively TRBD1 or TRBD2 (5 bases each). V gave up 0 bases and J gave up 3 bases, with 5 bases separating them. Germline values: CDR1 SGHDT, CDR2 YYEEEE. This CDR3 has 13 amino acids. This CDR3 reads CASSLGGTDTQYF. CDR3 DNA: TGTGCCAGCAGCTTGGGGGGGACAGATACGCAGTATTTT.

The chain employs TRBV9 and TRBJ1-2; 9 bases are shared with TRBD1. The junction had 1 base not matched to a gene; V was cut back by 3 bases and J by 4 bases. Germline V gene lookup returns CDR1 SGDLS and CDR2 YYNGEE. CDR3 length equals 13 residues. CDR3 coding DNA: TGTGCCAGCAGCGGGGGACAGGGCTATGGCTACACCTTC. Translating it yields CASSGGQGYGYTF.

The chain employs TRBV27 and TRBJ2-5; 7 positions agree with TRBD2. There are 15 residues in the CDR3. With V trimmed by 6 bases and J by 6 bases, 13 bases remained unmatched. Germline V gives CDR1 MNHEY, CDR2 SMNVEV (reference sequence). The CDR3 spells CASSSPGAGEQTQYF. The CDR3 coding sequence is TGTGCCAGCAGCTCCCCTGGGGCGGGAGAGCAGACCCAGTACTTC.

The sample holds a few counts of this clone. Written as DNA, the CDR3 is TGTGCCAGCCGGTTGGACAGCCATGGCTACACCTTC. Residues: CASRLDSHGYTF. The chain has TRBV28 and TRBJ1-2, with a weak D call TRBD1 (6 bases). The length of the CDR3 is 12 residues. Germline values: CDR1 MDHEN, CDR2 SYDVKM. Deletions cut 8 bases from V and 6 bases from J, with 13 bases between.

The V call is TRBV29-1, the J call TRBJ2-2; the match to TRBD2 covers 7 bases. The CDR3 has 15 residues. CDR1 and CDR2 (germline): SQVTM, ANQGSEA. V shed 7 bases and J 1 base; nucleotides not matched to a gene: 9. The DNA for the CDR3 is TGCAGCGCCGCGCGGGCTAGCGGGAACACCGGGGAGCTGTTTTTT. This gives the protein CSAARASGNTGELFF.

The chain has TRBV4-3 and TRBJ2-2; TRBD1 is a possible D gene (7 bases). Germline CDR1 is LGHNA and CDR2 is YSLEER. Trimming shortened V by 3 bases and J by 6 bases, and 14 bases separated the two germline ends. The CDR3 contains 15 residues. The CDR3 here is CASSHPDREAGELFF. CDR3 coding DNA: TGCGCCAGCAGCCACCCCGACAGGGAGGCCGGGGAGCTGTTTTTT.

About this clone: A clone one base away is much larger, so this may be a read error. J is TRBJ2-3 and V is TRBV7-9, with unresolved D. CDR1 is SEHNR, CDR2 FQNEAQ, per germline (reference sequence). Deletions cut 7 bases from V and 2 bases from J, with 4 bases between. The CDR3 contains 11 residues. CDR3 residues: CASTFTDTQYF. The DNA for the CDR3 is TGTGCCAGCACCTTCACAGATACGCAGTATTTT.

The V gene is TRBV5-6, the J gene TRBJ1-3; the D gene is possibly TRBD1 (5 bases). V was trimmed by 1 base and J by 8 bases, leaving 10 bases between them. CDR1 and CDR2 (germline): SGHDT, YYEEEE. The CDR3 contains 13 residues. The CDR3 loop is CASSLFGGYTIYF. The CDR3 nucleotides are TGTGCCAGCAGCTTGTTTGGGGGTTACACCATATATTTT.

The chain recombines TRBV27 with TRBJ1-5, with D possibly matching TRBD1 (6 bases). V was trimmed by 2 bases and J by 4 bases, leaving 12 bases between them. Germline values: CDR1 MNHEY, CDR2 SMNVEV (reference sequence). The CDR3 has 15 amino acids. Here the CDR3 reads CASSLHGGPNQPQHF. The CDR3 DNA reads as TGTGCCAGCAGTTTACATGGGGGGCCTAATCAGCCCCAGCATTTT.

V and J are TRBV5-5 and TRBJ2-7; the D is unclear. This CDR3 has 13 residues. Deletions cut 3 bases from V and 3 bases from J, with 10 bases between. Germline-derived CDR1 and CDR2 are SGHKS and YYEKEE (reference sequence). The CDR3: CASSSPRSYEQYF. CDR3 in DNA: TGTGCCAGCAGCTCTCCTCGGAGCTACGAGCAGTACTTC.

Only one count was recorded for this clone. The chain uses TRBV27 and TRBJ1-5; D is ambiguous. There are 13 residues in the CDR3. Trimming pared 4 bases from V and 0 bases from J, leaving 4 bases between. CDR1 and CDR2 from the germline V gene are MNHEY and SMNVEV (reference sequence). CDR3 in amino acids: CASSYSSNQPQHF. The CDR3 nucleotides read TGTGCCAGCAGTTACAGTAGCAATCAGCCCCAGCATTTT.

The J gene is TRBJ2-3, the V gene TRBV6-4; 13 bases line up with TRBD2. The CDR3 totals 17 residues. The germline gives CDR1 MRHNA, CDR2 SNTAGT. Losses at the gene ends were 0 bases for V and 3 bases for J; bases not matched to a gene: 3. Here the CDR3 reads CASSDSTGLAGTDTQYF. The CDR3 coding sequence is TGTGCCAGCAGTGACTCGACGGGACTAGCGGGAACAGATACGCAGTATTTT.

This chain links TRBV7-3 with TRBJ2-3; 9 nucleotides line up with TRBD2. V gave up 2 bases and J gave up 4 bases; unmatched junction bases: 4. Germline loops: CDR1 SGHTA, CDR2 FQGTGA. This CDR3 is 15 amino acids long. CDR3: CASSLAGGLSDTQYF. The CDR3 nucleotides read TGTGCCAGCAGCTTAGCGGGAGGGCTTTCAGATACGCAGTATTTT.

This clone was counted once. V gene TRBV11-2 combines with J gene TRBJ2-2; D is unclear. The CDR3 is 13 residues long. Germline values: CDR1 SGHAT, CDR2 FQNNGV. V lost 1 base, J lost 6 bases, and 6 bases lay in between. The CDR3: CASSLVAAGELFF. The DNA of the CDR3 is TGTGCCAGCAGCTTAGTTGCAGCCGGGGAGCTGTTTTTT. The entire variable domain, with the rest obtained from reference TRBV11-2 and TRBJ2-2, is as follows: EAGVAQSPRYKIIEKRQSVAFWCNPISGHATLYWYQQILGQGPKLLIQFQNNGVVDDSQLPKDRFSAERLKGVDSTLKIQPAKLEDSAVYLCASSLVAAGELFFGEGSRLTVL.

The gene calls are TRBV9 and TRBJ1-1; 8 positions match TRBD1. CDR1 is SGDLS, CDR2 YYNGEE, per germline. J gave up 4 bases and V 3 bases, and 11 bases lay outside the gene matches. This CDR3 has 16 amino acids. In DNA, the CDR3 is TGTGCCAGCAGCGGGAAGACTTTGACAGGGGTCACTGAAGCTTTCTTT. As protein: CASSGKTLTGVTEAFF.

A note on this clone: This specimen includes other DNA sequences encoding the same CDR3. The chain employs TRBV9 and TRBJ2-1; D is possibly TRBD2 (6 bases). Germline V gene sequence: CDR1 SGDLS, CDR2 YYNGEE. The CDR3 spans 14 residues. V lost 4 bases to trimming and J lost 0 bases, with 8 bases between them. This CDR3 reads CASSRGSSYNEQFF. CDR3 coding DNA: TGTGCCAGCAGCCGGGGGAGCTCCTACAATGAGCAGTTCTTC. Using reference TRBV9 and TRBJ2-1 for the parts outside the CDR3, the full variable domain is DSGVTQTPKHLITATGQRVTLRCSPRSGDLSVYWYQQSLDQGLQFLIQYYNGEERAKGNILERFSAQQFPDLHSELNLSSLELGDSALYFCASSRGSSYNEQFFGPGTRLTVL.